The present T cell receptor beta chain was sequenced within a study of T-cell memory formation after mild COVID-19. On this clonotype itself: Its antigen is not known.

The ends lost 3 bases at V and 5 bases at J; junction bases unmatched: 6. There are 14 residues in the CDR3. Germline CDR1 SGDLS, CDR2 YYNGEE. TCRdb reprocessed the 5' RACE reads via MiXCR and lists one record per CDR3 protein. The sample holds about 350,000 distinct CDR3 sequences, roughly 15% seen once. Study findings and constraints: Clones which contracted sat mainly in CM and EM if CD4+, and in EMRA if CD8+.

This rearrangement joins TRBV9 to TRBJ2-3, with TRBD2 matching 7 bases. The sample consisted of PBMCs or a T cell subset sorted from them (not recorded which). The TCR was taken from a man younger than 35 who had mild COVID-19 (a few samples of this study predate the infection). Cell type and time point are not known. CDR3 in DNA: TGTGCCAGCAGCGCGTTGGGGGGGATAGATACGCAGTATTTT. Its translation: CASSALGGIDTQYF.